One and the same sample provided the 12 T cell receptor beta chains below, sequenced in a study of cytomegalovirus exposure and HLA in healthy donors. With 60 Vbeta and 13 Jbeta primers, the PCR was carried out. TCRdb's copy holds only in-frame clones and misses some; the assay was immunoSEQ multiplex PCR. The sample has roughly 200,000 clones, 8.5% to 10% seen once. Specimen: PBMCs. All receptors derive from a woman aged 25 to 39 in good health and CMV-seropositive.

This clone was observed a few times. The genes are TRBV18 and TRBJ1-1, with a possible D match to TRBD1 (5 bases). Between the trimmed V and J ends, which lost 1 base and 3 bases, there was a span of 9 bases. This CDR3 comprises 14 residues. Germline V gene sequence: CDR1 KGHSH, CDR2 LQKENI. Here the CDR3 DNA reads TGTGCCAGCTCACCACAGGGGCGAGACACTGAAGCTTTCTTT. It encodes CASSPQGRDTEAFF.

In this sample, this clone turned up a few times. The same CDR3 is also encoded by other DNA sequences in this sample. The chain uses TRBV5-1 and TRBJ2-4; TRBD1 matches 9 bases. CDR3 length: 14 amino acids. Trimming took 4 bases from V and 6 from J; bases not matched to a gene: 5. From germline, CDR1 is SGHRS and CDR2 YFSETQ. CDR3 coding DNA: TGCGCCAGCAGCCTCCAGACAGGGGGAAACATTCAGTACTTC. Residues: CASSLQTGGNIQYF.

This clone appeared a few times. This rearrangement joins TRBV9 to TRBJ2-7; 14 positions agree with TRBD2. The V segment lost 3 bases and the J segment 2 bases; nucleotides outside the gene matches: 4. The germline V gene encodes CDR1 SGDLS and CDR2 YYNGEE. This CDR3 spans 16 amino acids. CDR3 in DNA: TGTGCCAGCAGCGCCCGGACTAGCGGGAGGACCTACGAGCAGTACTTC. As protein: CASSARTSGRTYEQYF.

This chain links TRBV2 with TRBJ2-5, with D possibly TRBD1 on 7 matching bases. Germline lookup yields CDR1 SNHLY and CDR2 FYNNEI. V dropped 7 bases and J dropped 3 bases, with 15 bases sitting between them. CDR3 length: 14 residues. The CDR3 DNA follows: TGTGCCAGCAATCGGGGGACAGTCGAAGAGACCCAGTACTTC. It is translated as CASNRGTVEETQYF.

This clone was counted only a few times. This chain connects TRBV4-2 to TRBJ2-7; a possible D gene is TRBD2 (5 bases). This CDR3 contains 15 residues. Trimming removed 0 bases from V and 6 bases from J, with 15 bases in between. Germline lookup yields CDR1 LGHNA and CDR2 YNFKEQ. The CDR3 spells CASSQDADLSREQYF. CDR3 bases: TGTGCCAGCAGCCAAGATGCGGACTTGTCTCGCGAGCAGTACTTC.

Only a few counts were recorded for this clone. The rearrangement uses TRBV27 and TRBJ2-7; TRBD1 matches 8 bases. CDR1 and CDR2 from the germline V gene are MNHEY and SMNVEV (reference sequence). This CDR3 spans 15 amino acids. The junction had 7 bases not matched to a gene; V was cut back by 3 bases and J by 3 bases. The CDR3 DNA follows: TGTGCCAGCAGTTTTTCAGGACAGGGTAACTACGAGCAGTACTTC. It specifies CASSFSGQGNYEQYF.

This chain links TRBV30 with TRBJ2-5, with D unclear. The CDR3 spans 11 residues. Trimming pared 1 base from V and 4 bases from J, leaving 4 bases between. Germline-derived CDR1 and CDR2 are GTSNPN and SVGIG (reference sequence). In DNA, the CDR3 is TGTGCCTGGAGTGACTTAGAGACCCAGTACTTC. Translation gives CAWSDLETQYF.

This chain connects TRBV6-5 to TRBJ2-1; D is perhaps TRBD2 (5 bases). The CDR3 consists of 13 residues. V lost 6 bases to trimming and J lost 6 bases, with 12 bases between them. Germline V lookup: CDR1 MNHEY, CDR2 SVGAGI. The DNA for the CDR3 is TGTGCCAGCAGCGTTGACTATCGCAATGAGCAGTTCTTC. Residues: CASSVDYRNEQFF.

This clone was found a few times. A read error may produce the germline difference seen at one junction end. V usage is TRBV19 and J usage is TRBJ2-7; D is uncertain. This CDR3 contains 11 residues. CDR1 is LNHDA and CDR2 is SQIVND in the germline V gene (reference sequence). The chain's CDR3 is CAGSHGYEQYF. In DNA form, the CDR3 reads TGTGCCGGTAGTCACGGCTACGAGCAGTACTTC.

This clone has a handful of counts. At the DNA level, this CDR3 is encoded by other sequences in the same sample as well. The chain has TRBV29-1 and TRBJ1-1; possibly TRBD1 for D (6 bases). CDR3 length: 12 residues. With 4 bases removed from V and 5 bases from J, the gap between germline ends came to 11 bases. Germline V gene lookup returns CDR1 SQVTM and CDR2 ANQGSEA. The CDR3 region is CSVVQGGTEAFF. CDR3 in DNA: TGCAGCGTTGTACAGGGCGGGACTGAAGCTTTCTTT.

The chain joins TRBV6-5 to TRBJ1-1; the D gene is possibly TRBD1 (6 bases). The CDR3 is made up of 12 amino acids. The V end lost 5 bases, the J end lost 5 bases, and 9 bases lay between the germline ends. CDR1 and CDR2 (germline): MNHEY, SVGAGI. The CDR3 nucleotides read TGTGCCAGCAGTGGGGGCGCGACTGAAGCTTTCTTT. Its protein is CASSGGATEAFF.

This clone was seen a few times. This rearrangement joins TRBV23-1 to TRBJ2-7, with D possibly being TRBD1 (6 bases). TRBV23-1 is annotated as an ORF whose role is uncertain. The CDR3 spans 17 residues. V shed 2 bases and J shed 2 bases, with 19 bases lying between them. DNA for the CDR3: TGCGCCAGCAGTCAAATCGGTAGACCTAGGACAGCCTACGAGCAGTACTTC. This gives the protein CASSQIGRPRTAYEQYF.